This T cell receptor beta chain comes out of a study of T cell changes during pregnancy in multiple sclerosis. Turning to this clone: At one boundary the junction diverges from the germline segment, which might be a read error.

This CDR3 spans 17 amino acids. Germline values: CDR1 MGHRA, CDR2 YSYEKL. TCRdb's table, derived via immunoSEQ multiplex PCR, lists solely in-frame clones and lacks some. The sample holds about 20,000 clones, roughly 89% seen once. The sequencing here drew on CD4+ T cells from peripheral blood mononuclear cells, taken in the third trimester of pregnancy. The receptor was isolated from a female donor in good health, enrolled as a control in a pregnancy study. The V gene is TRBV4-1, the J gene TRBJ2-5; TRBD2 might be the D (6 bases). The chain's CDR3 is CASSQDAFGGIQGTQYF. For the CDR3, the DNA is TGCGCCAGCAGCCAAGACGCGTTCGGGGGAATCCAAGGGACCCAGTACTTC.